This T cell receptor (beta chain) was found in a study of radiation and T cells in renal cell carcinoma. The CDR3 spans 14 residues. Germline V gene sequence: CDR1 PRHDT, CDR2 FYEKMQ (reference sequence). With 2 bases removed from V and 0 bases from J, the gap between germline ends came to 7 bases. Produced via immunoSEQ multiplex PCR; TCRdb's table is partial and in-frame only. The sample carries just over 150,000 clones, about nine tenths recorded once. This clone was seen only a few times. As to time point: blood 2 weeks post-SBRT. Treatment here: 15 Gy SBRT to primary tumor, nephrectomy 4 weeks later.

Sample: blood, taken from a patient whose treatment included radiotherapy and nephrectomy. This TCR was sampled from a woman aged 50 to 60 with renal cell carcinoma. V and J are TRBV13 and TRBJ1-1; D may be TRBD1 (5 bases). This chain's CDR3 is CASSLLGLNTEAFF. DNA for the CDR3: TGTGCCAGCAGCTTACTGGGACTGAACACTGAAGCTTTCTTT.